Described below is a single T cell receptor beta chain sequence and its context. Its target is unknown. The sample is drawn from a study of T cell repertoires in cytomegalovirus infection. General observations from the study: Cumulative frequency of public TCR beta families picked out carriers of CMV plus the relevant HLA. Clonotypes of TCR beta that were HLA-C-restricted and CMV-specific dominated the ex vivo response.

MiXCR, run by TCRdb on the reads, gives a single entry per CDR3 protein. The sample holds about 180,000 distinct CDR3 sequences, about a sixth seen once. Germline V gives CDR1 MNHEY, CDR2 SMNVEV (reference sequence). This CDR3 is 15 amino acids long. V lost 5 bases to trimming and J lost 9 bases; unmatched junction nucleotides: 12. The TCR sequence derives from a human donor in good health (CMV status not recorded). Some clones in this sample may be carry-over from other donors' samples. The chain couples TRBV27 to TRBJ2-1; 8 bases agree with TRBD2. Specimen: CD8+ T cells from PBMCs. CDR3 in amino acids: CASSPGLAPSGEQFF. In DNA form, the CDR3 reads TGTGCCAGCAGTCCCGGACTAGCACCTTCGGGTGAGCAGTTCTTC.